Shown below are 3 T cell receptor beta chains from a single sample sequenced in a study of blood T cell repertoires in COVID-19. Sequencing used immunoSEQ multiplex PCR; TCRdb keeps in-frame clones, though not all of them. This sample carries 200,000 to 250,000 clones, about 86% of them seen once, and the ten largest clones take approximately 4.2%. The sequenced material came from PBMCs or T cells enriched from blood (not recorded which). The receptor set was obtained from a woman aged 40 to 50 with acute COVID-19.

The rearrangement links TRBV28 to TRBJ1-3; 8 nucleotides agree with TRBD1. Germline V CDR1 and CDR2: MDHEN, SYDVKM. This CDR3 is built from 13 residues. The V and J ends lost 8 bases and 3 bases, in that order; junction bases with no gene match: 3. The CDR3 region has the DNA TGTGCCAGCGGCAGGGGGCATGGAAACACCATATATTTT. Translated, it gives CASGRGHGNTIYF.

This sequence joins TRBV28 and TRBJ1-4; 9 bases are a match to TRBD1. The CDR3 has 16 residues. The trim removed 3 bases at V and 7 bases at J, leaving 9 bases unmatched. Germline CDR1 and CDR2: MDHEN and SYDVKM. The CDR3 loop reads CASSLLQGARGEKLFF. As DNA, the CDR3 is TGTGCCAGCAGTTTGCTACAGGGGGCGCGGGGTGAAAAACTGTTTTTT. The full variable domain, its missing parts supplied by reference TRBV28 and TRBJ1-4, is DVKVTQSSRYLVKRTGEKVFLECVQDMDHENMFWYRQDPGLGLRLIYFSYDVKMKEKGDIPEGYSVSREKKERFSLILESASTNQTSMYLCASSLLQGARGEKLFFGSGTQLSVL.

The chain uses TRBV7-9 and TRBJ2-1, with 8 bases aligning to TRBD2. Germline V lookup: CDR1 SEHNR, CDR2 FQNEAQ (reference sequence). V shed 5 bases and J 5 bases; nucleotides not matched to a gene: 17. The CDR3 runs to 18 residues. The CDR3 bases are TGTGCCAGCAGCCTTAAGGTGGGGGGGACTAGGCGGGACAATGAGCAGTTCTTC. Encoded protein: CASSLKVGGTRRDNEQFF. Based on the CDR3 plus reference TRBV7-9 and TRBJ2-1, the full variable domain is DTGVSQNPRHKITKRGQNVTFRCDPISEHNRLYWYRQTLGQGPEFLTYFQNEAQLEKSRLLSDRFSAERPKGSFSTLEIQRTEQGDSAMYLCASSLKVGGTRRDNEQFFGPGTRLTVL.